Following are 30 T cell receptor beta chains from one sample sequenced in a study of CD8+CD57+ T cells in acquired aplastic anemia. Researchers used genomic DNA as the template to profile TCR beta VDJ and CDR3. In TCRdb, the reads were re-called with MiXCR into one record per CDR3 protein. The table lists 170,000 or so distinct CDR3 sequences, about 50% of them singletons. Patients sequenced had flow cytometry evidence of CD8+CD57+ cell expansion. Sequenced material: sorted CD4+, CD8+, or CD8+CD57+ T cells (not recorded which) from PBMCs. These receptors were taken from a human donor with aplastic anemia.

There are a few counts of this clonotype. The chain employs TRBV20-1 and TRBJ1-2; D gene uncertain. Per germline, CDR1 DFQATT and CDR2 SNEGSKA (reference sequence). The V and J ends lost 3 bases and 0 bases respectively, with 5 bases between them. The CDR3 consists of 12 residues. CDR3 bases: TGCAGTGCTAGCTACCCTAACTATGGCTACACCTTC. Translation gives CSASYPNYGYTF.

J is TRBJ2-3 and V is TRBV11-1; 7 positions agree with TRBD2. From germline, CDR1 is SGHAT and CDR2 FQDESV (reference sequence). This CDR3 is built from 16 residues. With V trimmed by 3 bases and J by 3 bases, 9 bases remained unmatched. Here the CDR3 DNA reads TGTGCCAGCAGCTTTCCCGGGGGGTACCAGACAGATACGCAGTATTTT. It yields the protein CASSFPGGYQTDTQYF.

Concerning this clonotype: An end of the junction does not agree with germline; a read error may underlie this. The rearrangement uses TRBV10-2 and TRBJ2-7; the D call may be TRBD1 or TRBD2 (5 bases each). This CDR3 has 12 amino acids. Per germline, CDR1 WSHSY and CDR2 SAAADI. DNA of the CDR3: TGTGCCAGCAGTTACATTGGGGGCGAGCAGTACTTC. This translates into CASSYIGGEQYF.

This clonotype was found many times. The chain uses TRBV10-3 and TRBJ2-7; 8 bases fit TRBD1. Losses at the gene ends were 11 bases for V and 2 bases for J; bases not matched to a gene: 17. From germline, CDR1 is ENHRY and CDR2 SYGVKD. The CDR3 is 16 residues long. The CDR3, as DNA: TGTGCCTCCTCCCGGACAGGGTATACCGGGACCTACGAGCAGTACTTC. Amino acid sequence: CASSRTGYTGTYEQYF.

CDR3 amino acids: CASSLRGLAGITRETQYF. CDR3 in DNA: TGTGCCAGCAGCTTAAGGGGGCTAGCGGGTATCACCCGGGAGACCCAGTACTTC. V and J are TRBV7-8 and TRBJ2-5; a weak D match, TRBD2 (8 bases). CDR1 SGHVS and CDR2 FQNEAQ come from the germline V gene. Deletions cut 2 bases from V and 5 bases from J, with 24 bases between. CDR3 size: 18 residues.

This clonotype was detected ten times or more. The V gene is TRBV18, the J gene TRBJ2-3; the D is unclear. The V end was cut by 4 bases, the J end by 0 bases, with 2 bases between. The CDR3 is made up of 12 amino acids. Germline CDR1 reads KGHSH; CDR2 reads LQKENI. For the CDR3, the DNA is TGTGCCAGCTCACGCAGCACAGATACGCAGTATTTT. The encoded protein is CASSRSTDTQYF.

The chain carries TRBV15 and TRBJ1-6; D ambiguous. The CDR3 runs to 13 residues. Per the germline V gene, CDR1 is LNHNV and CDR2 is YYDKDF (reference sequence). V was pared by 0 bases and J by 8 bases, with 5 bases between. CDR3 nucleotides: TGTGCCACCAGCAGAGATTCCTATTCACCCCTCCACTTT. This sequence encodes CATSRDSYSPLHF.

The chain employs TRBV20-1 and TRBJ2-1; TRBD2 matches at 10 bases. Unmatched junction bases numbered 11, after V lost 6 bases and J lost 6 bases. The V gene's germline CDR1 is DFQATT and CDR2 SNEGSKA (reference sequence). This CDR3 is built from 15 residues. CDR3 sequence: CSAHDGLAGVNEQFF. The CDR3 region has the DNA TGCAGTGCCCACGATGGGCTAGCGGGGGTCAATGAGCAGTTCTTC.

The J gene is TRBJ2-5, the V gene TRBV10-3; D is uncertain. Germline V gives CDR1 ENHRY, CDR2 SYGVKD. Trimming took off 2 bases at V and 4 bases at J, with 5 bases between the two ends. This CDR3 spans 12 amino acids. CDR3 region: CAISEVAETQYF. The CDR3 region has the DNA TGTGCCATCAGTGAGGTCGCAGAGACCCAGTACTTC.

This rearrangement joins TRBV7-9 to TRBJ2-2, with 7 bases that match TRBD1. The CDR3 is made up of 17 amino acids. Germline V gene lookup returns CDR1 SEHNR and CDR2 FQNEAQ (reference sequence). V shed 7 bases, J shed 6 bases, and the junction held 17 bases outside the gene matches. The CDR3: CASTLGGNRGVSGELFF. The CDR3 DNA follows: TGTGCCAGCACCCTTGGTGGAAACAGGGGAGTATCCGGGGAGCTGTTTTTT.

Details on this clonotype: One end of the junction varies from germline; a read error may be responsible. CDR3 loop: CASSLGGDGPQHF. CDR3 bases: TGTGCCAGCAGCTTAGGAGGGGACGGGCCCCAGCATTTT. The V gene is TRBV12-3 or TRBV12-4, the J gene TRBJ1-5; tentative D call: TRBD1 (5 bases). This CDR3 region has 13 residues.

CDR3 coding DNA: TGTGCCAGCAGCGTATACGGGGGAACAGATACGCAGTATTTT. The encoded protein is CASSVYGGTDTQYF. The chain joins TRBV9 to TRBJ2-3; D is possibly TRBD2 (6 bases). Germline V gives CDR1 SGDLS, CDR2 YYNGEE. The CDR3 runs 14 residues. With 1 base removed from V and 3 bases from J, the gap between germline ends came to 9 bases.

The genes are TRBV24-1 and TRBJ2-5; perhaps D is TRBD1 or TRBD2 (6 bases each). The CDR3 length is 13 residues. Germline V lookup: CDR1 KGHDR, CDR2 SFDVKD. Trimming removed 6 bases at V and 4 bases at J, with 11 bases between. In nucleotides, the CDR3 is TGTGCCACCAGTAAAGGGGGGCGAGAGACCCAGTACTTC. Protein sequence: CATSKGGRETQYF.

V is TRBV25-1 and J is TRBJ2-1, with 14 bases matching TRBD2. The CDR3 consists of 16 residues. Germline V gene lookup returns CDR1 MGHDK and CDR2 SYGVNS. Losses at the gene ends were 3 bases for V and 7 bases for J; bases not matched to a gene: 5. The chain's CDR3 is CASSDPGLAGDNEQFF. The CDR3 nucleotides are TGTGCCAGCAGTGATCCGGGACTAGCGGGAGATAATGAGCAGTTCTTC.

This clonotype occurred a few times. This may arise from a read error, as a much more abundant clone is one base away. The CDR3 does not close with the conserved phenylalanine or tryptophan, likely indicating a read error. V usage is TRBV9 and J usage is TRBJ2-7, with 10 bases aligning to TRBD2. The CDR3 extends over 15 amino acids. The germline V gene encodes CDR1 SGDLS and CDR2 YYNGEE. V dropped 0 bases and J dropped 2; count of bases not matched to a gene: 2. The CDR3 bases are TGTGCCAGCAGCGTAGCAAGCGGGAGGGCCTACGAGCAGTACTCC. Translating it yields CASSVASGRAYEQYS.

The rearrangement uses TRBV20-1 and TRBJ2-7; D remains unclear. Per the germline V gene, CDR1 is DFQATT and CDR2 is SNEGSKA (reference sequence). The CDR3 is made up of 12 amino acids. V was pared by 0 bases and J by 4 bases, with 7 bases between. DNA for the CDR3: TGCAGTGCTAGAGATGGGGTTTACGAGCAGTACTTC. Residues: CSARDGVYEQYF.

The J gene is TRBJ2-7, the V gene TRBV7-2, with D possibly TRBD2 on 6 matching bases. V shed 5 bases and J shed 3 bases, with 11 bases lying between them. The germline V gene encodes CDR1 SGHTA and CDR2 FQGNSA. The CDR3 covers 13 residues. The CDR3 reads CASSAGTVYEQYF. CDR3 sequence (DNA): TGTGCCAGCAGCGCTGGGACTGTCTACGAGCAGTACTTC.

In its sample, this clonotype was seen many times. The chain recombines TRBV7-9 with TRBJ2-4; D unresolved. V lost 1 base and J lost 7, with 5 bases in between. CDR3 length: 12 residues. Germline CDR1 reads SEHNR; CDR2 reads FQNEAQ (reference sequence). The CDR3 is CASSLDGNIQYF. The CDR3 coding sequence is TGTGCCAGCAGCTTAGATGGTAACATTCAGTACTTC. The variable domain in full, completed from reference TRBV7-9 and TRBJ2-4, reads DTGVSQNPRHKITKRGQNVTFRCDPISEHNRLYWYRQTLGQGPEFLTYFQNEAQLEKSRLLSDRFSAERPKGSFSTLEIQRTEQGDSAMYLCASSLDGNIQYFGAGTRLSVL.

The chain links TRBV19 to TRBJ1-1, with D perhaps TRBD1 (5 bases). V lost 1 base to trimming and J lost 3 bases, with 12 bases between them. This CDR3 comprises 15 residues. The V gene's germline CDR1 is LNHDA and CDR2 SQIVND (reference sequence). This CDR3 is CASSIVRGVYTEAFF. As DNA, the CDR3 is TGTGCCAGTAGTATAGTTCGGGGGGTGTACACTGAAGCTTTCTTT.

V usage is TRBV25-1 and J usage is TRBJ2-6, with 7 nucleotides matching TRBD2. This CDR3 spans 15 amino acids. J gave up 0 bases and V 5 bases, and 1 base lay outside the gene matches. Germline V lookup: CDR1 MGHDK, CDR2 SYGVNS. Here the CDR3 reads CASSQRGSGANVLTF. The DNA of the CDR3 is TGTGCCAGCAGTCAGCGGGGCTCTGGGGCCAACGTCCTGACTTTC. Together with reference TRBV25-1 and TRBJ2-6, the CDR3 gives the full variable domain: EADIYQTPRYLVIGTGKKITLECSQTMGHDKMYWYQQDPGMELHLIHYSYGVNSTEKGDLSSESTVSRIRTEHFPLTLESARPSHTSQYLCASSQRGSGANVLTFGAGSRLTVL.

The V gene is TRBV2, the J gene TRBJ1-1; maybe TRBD1 (5 bases). Germline V gene lookup returns CDR1 SNHLY and CDR2 FYNNEI. The CDR3 is made up of 15 amino acids. V shed 3 bases and J shed 2 bases, with 13 bases lying between them. CDR3 sequence reads: CASSEARGSNTEAFF. The CDR3 nucleotides read TGTGCCAGCAGTGAGGCCCGGGGCAGCAACACTGAAGCTTTCTTT.

This clonotype came up many times. This rearrangement joins TRBV9 to TRBJ1-3; tentatively, D is TRBD1 (5 bases). The CDR3 loop spans 13 amino acids. Per the germline V gene, CDR1 is SGDLS and CDR2 is YYNGEE. Trimming left V 7 bases short and J 3 bases short, with 11 bases between. The DNA of the CDR3 is TGTGCCAGCGGGACGGAAAGTGGAAACACCATATATTTT. Its translation is CASGTESGNTIYF.

Note on this clonotype: Since a much larger clone is just one base distant, this may be a read error. V is TRBV9 and J is TRBJ2-1; D not resolved. Per germline, CDR1 SGDLS and CDR2 YYNGEE. Trimming removed 7 bases at V and 1 base at J, with 15 bases between. The CDR3 has 15 amino acids. The CDR3 sequence is CASVPTDGSYNEQFF. CDR3 nucleotide sequence: TGTGCCAGCGTTCCCACGGATGGTTCCTACAATGAGCAGTTCTTC.

This clonotype appeared many times. V and J are TRBV11-3 and TRBJ2-7; a weak D match, TRBD1 (5 bases). The CDR3 has 13 amino acids. V dropped 3 bases and J dropped 3 bases, with 9 bases sitting between them. Germline CDR1 SGHNT, CDR2 YENEEA. The CDR3 is CASSFPGIYEQYF. The CDR3 DNA sequence: TGTGCCAGCAGCTTCCCAGGGATCTACGAGCAGTACTTC.

This clonotype appeared a few times. The chain recombines TRBV27 with TRBJ2-1, with TRBD1 as a possible D gene (6 bases). Trimming took 4 bases from V and 7 from J, leaving 20 bases between them. The CDR3 runs 16 residues. Germline V gene lookup returns CDR1 MNHEY and CDR2 SMNVEV (reference sequence). The CDR3 bases are TGTGCCAGCAGTTACCTGACAGGAACGACGATGAATGAGCAGTTCTTC. Translating it yields CASSYLTGTTMNEQFF.

This clonotype was picked up a small number of times. V gene TRBV5-1 combines with J gene TRBJ1-6; D possibly corresponds to TRBD1 (5 bases). V lost 0 bases and J 9 bases, leaving 10 bases between the germline ends. The CDR3 sequence is 14 residues long. Germline CDR1 and CDR2: SGHRS and YFSETQ. The DNA of the CDR3 is TGCGCCAGCAGCTTGGAGTCCGGGACTTCACCCCTCCACTTT. As protein: CASSLESGTSPLHF.

The rearrangement joins TRBV19 to TRBJ1-5; TRBD1 matches 11 bases. The CDR3 sequence is 16 residues long. Per the germline V gene, CDR1 is LNHDA and CDR2 is SQIVND (reference sequence). Trimming cost V 10 bases and J 0 bases; bases outside gene matches: 8. The CDR3 sequence is CAKTGQGVTSNQPQHF. In DNA, the CDR3 is TGTGCCAAAACGGGACAGGGGGTTACTAGCAATCAGCCCCAGCATTTT.

This clonotype was counted between two and nine times. The chain's CDR3 is CAISESPEHEELFF. The CDR3 DNA reads as TGTGCCATCAGTGAGTCTCCGGAACATGAGGAGCTGTTTTTT. The chain carries TRBV10-3 and TRBJ2-2; D ambiguous. The CDR3 length is 14 residues. Germline-derived CDR1 and CDR2 are ENHRY and SYGVKD. The ends were cut back, 0 bases at V and 10 bases at J, with 12 bases in the middle.

The V call is TRBV12-3 or TRBV12-4, the J call TRBJ2-1; 9 bases align to TRBD1. The CDR3 sequence is 16 residues long. V trimming: 4 bases; J trimming: 4 bases; junction bases outside the gene matches: 8. The CDR3 sequence is CASSSDDRGIYNEQFF. The CDR3 DNA reads as TGTGCCAGCAGTTCCGATGACAGGGGGATTTACAATGAGCAGTTCTTC.

This clonotype came up many times. The chain carries TRBV7-9 and TRBJ1-4; D not resolved. Trimming removed 1 base at V and 4 bases at J, with 13 bases between. This CDR3 is 16 amino acids long. Germline V lookup: CDR1 SEHNR, CDR2 FQNEAQ (reference sequence). CDR3 sequence reads: CASSLVLGIDNEKLFF. CDR3 nucleotide sequence: TGTGCCAGCAGCTTAGTATTGGGAATTGATAATGAAAAACTGTTTTTT.